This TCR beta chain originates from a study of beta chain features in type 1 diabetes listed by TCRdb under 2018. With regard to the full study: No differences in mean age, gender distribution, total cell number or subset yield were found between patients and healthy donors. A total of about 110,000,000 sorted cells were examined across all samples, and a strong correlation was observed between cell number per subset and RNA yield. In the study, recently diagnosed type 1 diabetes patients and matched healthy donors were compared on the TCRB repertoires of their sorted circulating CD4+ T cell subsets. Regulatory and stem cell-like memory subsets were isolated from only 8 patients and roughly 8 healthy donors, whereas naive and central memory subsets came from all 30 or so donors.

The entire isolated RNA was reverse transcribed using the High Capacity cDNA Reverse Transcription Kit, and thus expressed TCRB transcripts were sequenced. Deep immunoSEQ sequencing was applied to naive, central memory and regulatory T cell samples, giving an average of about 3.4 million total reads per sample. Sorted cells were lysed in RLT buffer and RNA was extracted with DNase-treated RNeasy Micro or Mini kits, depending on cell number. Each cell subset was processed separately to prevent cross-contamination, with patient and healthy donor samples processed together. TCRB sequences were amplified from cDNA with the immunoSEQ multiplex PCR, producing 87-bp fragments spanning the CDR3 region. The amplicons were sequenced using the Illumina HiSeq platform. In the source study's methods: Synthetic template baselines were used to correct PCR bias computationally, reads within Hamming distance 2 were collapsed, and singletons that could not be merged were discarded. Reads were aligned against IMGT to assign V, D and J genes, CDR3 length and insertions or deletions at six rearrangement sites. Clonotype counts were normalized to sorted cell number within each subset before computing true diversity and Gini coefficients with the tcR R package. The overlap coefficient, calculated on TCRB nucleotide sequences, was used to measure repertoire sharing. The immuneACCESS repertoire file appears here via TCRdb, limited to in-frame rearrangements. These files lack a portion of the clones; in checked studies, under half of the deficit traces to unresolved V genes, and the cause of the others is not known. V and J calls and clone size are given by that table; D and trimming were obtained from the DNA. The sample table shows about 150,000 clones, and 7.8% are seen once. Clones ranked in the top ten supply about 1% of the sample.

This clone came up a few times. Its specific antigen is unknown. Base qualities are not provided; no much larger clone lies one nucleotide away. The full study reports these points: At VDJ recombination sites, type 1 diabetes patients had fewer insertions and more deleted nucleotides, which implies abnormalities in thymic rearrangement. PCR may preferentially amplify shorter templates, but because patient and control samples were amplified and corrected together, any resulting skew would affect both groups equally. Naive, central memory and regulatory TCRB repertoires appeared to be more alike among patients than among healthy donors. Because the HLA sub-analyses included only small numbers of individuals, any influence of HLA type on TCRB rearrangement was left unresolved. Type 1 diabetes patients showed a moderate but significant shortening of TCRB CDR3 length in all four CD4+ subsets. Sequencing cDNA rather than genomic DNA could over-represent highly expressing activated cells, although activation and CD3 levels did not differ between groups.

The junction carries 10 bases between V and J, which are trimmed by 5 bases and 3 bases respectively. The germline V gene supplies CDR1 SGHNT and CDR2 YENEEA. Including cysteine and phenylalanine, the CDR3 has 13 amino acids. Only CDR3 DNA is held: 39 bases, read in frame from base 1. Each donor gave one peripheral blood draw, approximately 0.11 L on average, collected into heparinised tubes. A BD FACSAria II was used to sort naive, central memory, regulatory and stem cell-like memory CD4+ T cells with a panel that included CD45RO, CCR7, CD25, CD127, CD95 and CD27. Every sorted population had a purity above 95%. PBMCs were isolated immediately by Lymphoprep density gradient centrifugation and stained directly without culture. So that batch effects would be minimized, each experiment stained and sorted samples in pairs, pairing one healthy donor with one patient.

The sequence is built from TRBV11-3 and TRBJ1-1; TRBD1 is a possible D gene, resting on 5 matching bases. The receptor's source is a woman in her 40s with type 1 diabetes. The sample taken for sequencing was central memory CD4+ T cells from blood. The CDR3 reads CASSRGGDTEAFF. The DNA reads TGTGCCAGCAGCCGGGGGGGGGACACTGAAGCTTTCTTT. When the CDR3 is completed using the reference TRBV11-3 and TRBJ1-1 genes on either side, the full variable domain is EAGVVQSPRYKIIEKKQPVAFWCNPISGHNTLYWYLQNLGQGPELLIRYENEEAVDDSQLPKDRFSAERLKGVDSTLKIQPAELGDSAVYLCASSRGGDTEAFFGQGTRLTVV.